What follows are 2 T cell receptor beta chains derived from one specimen sequenced in a study of blood T cell repertoires in COVID-19. Profiled with immunoSEQ multiplex PCR; TCRdb holds only in-frame clones, not every one. The sample includes fewer than 200,000 clones, 80% to 90% of them seen just once. The sample consisted of peripheral blood. The receptor set was obtained from a man aged 45-65 years with active or convalescent COVID-19.

The rearrangement joins TRBV19 to TRBJ2-1, with TRBD2 matching 14 bases. CDR1 LNHDA and CDR2 SQIVND come from the germline V gene (reference sequence). CDR3 length equals 15 residues. The V gene end was trimmed by 10 bases and the J gene end by 9 bases; junction bases not matched to a gene: 11. In DNA, the CDR3 is TGTGCCACATCCCGACTAGCGGGGGGGCAGGGTGAGCAGTTCTTC. Translation: CATSRLAGGQGEQFF.

The chain links TRBV7-3 to TRBJ1-1; 8 bases are shared with TRBD1. This CDR3 spans 16 amino acids. From germline, CDR1 is SGHTA and CDR2 FQGTGA. The V and J ends lost 2 bases and 1 base, in that order; junction bases with no gene match: 6. Here the CDR3 reads CASSLSIDRGNTEAFF. As DNA, the CDR3 is TGTGCCAGCAGCTTATCCATAGACAGGGGGAACACTGAAGCTTTCTTT.